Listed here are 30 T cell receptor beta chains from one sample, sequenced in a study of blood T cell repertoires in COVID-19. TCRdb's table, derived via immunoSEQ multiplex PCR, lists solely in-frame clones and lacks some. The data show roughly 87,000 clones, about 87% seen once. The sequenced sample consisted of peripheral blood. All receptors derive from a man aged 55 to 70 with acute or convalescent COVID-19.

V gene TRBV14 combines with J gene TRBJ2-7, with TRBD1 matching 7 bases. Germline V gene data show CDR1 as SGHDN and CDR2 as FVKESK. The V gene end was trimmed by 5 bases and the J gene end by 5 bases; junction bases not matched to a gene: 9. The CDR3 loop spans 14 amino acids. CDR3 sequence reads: CASSNRGLTDEQYF. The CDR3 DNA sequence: TGTGCCAGCAGCAACAGGGGTTTGACGGACGAGCAGTACTTC.

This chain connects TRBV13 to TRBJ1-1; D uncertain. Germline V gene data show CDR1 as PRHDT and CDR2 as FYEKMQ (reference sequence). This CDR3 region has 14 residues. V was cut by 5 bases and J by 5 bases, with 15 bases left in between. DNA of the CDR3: TGTGCCAGCAGCCCCAGCGCGGGGTGGACTGAAGCTTTCTTT. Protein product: CASSPSAGWTEAFF.

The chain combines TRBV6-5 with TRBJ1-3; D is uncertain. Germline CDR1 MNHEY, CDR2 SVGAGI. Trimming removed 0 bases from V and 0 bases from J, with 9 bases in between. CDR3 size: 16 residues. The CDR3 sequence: CASSYSRGSSGNTIYF. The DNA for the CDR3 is TGTGCCAGCAGTTACTCGCGCGGGTCCTCTGGAAACACCATATATTTT.

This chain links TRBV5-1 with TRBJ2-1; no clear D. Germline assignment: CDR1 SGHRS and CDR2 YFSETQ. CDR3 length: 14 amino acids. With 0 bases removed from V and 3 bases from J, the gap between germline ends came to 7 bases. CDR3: CASSLVANYNEQFF. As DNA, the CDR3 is TGCGCCAGCAGCTTGGTGGCCAACTACAATGAGCAGTTCTTC.

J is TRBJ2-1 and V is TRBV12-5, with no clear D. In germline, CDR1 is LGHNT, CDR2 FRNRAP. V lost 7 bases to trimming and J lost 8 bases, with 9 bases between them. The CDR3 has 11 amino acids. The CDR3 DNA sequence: TGTGCTAGTGCTACTTTCGATGAGCAGTTCTTC. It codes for CASATFDEQFF.

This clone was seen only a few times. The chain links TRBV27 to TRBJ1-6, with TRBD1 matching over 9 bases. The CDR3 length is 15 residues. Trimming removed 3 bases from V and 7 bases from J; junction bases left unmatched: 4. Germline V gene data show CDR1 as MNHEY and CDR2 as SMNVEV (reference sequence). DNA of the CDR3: TGTGCCAGCAGTTTGGAAGGGACAGGGAATTCACCCCTCCACTTT. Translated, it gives CASSLEGTGNSPLHF.

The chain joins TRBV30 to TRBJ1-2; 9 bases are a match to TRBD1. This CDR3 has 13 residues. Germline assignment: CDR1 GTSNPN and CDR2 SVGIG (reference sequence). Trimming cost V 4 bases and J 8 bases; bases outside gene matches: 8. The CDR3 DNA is TGTGCCTGGAAACAGGGGGCAATAATCGGCTACACCTTC. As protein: CAWKQGAIIGYTF.

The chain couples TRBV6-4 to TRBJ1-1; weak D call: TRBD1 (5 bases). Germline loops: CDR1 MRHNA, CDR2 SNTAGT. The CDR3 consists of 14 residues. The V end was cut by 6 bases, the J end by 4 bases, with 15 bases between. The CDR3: CASRRDSQGTEAFF. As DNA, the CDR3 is TGTGCCAGCAGGAGAGACAGTCAAGGCACTGAAGCTTTCTTT.

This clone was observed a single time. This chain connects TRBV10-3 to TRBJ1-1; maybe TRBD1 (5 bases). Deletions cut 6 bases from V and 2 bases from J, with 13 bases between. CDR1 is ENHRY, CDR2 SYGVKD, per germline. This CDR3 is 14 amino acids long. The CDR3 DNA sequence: TGTGCCATCAGCGATGACAGCCCCAACACTGAAGCTTTCTTT. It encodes CAISDDSPNTEAFF.

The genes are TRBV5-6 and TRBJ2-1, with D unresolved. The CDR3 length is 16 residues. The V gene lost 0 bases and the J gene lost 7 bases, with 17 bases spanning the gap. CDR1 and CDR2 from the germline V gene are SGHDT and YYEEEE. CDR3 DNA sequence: TGTGCCAGCAGCTTGGAAACAGTAACACATATAAATGAGCAGTTCTTC. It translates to CASSLETVTHINEQFF.

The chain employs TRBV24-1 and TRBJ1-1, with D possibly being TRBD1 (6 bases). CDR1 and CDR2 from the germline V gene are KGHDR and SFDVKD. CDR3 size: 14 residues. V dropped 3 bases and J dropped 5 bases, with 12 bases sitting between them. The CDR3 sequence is CATSDTGSVTEAFF. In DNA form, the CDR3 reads TGTGCCACCAGTGATACAGGGTCGGTGACTGAAGCTTTCTTT.

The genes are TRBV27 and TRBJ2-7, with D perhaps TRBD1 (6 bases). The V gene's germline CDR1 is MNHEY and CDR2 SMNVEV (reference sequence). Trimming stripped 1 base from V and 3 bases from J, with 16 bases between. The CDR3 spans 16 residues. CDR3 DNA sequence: TGTGCCAGCAGTTTATTGAGCAGGGGCCTAATCTACGAGCAGTACTTC. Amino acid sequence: CASSLLSRGLIYEQYF.

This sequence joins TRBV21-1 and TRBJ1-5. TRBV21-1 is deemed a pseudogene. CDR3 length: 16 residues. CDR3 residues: CASSMTGIYSNQPQHF. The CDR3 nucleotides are TGTGCCAGCAGCATGACCGGGATCTATAGCAATCAGCCCCAGCATTTT.

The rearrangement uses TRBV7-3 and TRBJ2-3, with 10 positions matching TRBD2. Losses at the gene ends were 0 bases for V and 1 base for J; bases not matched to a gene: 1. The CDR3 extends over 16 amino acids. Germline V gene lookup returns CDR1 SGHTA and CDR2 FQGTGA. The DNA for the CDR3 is TGTGCCAGCAGCTTAACGGGGACTAGCGGCACAGATACGCAGTATTTT. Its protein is CASSLTGTSGTDTQYF.

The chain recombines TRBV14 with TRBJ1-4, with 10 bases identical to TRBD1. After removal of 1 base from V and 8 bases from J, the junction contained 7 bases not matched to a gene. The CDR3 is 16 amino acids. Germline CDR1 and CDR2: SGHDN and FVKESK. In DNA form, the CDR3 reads TGTGCCAGCAGCCAAGTGGGGACAGGGGTTAGAGAAAAACTGTTTTTT. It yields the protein CASSQVGTGVREKLFF.

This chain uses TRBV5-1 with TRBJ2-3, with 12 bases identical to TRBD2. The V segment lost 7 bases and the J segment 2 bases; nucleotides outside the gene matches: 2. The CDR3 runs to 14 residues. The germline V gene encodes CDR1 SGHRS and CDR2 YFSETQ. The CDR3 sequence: CASGLAGSTDTQYF. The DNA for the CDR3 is TGCGCCAGCGGACTAGCGGGGTCCACAGATACGCAGTATTTT.

This CDR3 reads CASSSGTDQETQYF. The CDR3 DNA is TGTGCCAGCAGTTCCGGGACAGACCAAGAGACCCAGTACTTC. This chain joins TRBV5-6 and TRBJ2-5; 7 nucleotides match TRBD1. The germline V gene has CDR1 SGHDT and CDR2 YYEEEE. The CDR3 extends over 14 amino acids. The trim removed 5 bases at V and 0 bases at J, leaving 4 bases unmatched.

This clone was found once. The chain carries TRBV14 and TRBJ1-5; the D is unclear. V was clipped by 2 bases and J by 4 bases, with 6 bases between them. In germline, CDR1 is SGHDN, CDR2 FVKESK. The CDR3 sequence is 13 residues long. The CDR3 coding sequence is TGTGCCAGCAGCCAACGGGGTAATCAGCCCCAGCATTTT. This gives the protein CASSQRGNQPQHF.

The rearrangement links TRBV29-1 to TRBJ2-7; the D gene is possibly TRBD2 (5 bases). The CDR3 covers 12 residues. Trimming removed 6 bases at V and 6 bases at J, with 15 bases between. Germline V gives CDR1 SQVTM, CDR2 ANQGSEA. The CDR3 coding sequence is TGCAGCGTCACTAGGATGGGCATCGAGCAGTACTTC. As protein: CSVTRMGIEQYF.

Written as DNA, the CDR3 is TGTGCCAGCAGCGCCAGGGGAGCCATTCAGTACTTC. Its translation: CASSARGAIQYF. The rearrangement joins TRBV7-9 to TRBJ2-4, with a tentative D call TRBD1 (6 bases). V was shortened by 5 bases and J by 9 bases, with 11 bases between the two germline ends. CDR1 SEHNR and CDR2 FQNEAQ come from the germline V gene (reference sequence). The CDR3 totals 12 residues.

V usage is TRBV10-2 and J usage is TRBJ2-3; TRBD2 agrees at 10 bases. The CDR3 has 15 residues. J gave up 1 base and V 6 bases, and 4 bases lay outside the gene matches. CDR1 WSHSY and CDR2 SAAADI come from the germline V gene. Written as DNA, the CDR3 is TGCGCCAGCAGCCCTACTAGCGGGGGCACAGATACGCAGTATTTT. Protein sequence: CASSPTSGGTDTQYF.

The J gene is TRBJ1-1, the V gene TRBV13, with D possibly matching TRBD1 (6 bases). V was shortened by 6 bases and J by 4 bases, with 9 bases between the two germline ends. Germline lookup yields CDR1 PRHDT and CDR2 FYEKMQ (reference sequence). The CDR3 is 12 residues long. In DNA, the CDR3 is TGTGCCAGCAGACAAGGGGGCACTGAAGCTTTCTTT. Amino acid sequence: CASRQGGTEAFF.

This CDR3 is CASSSVGPSTDTQYF. CDR3 nucleotides: TGTGCCAGCAGTTCAGTGGGGCCCAGCACAGATACGCAGTATTTT. The V call is TRBV6-5, the J call TRBJ2-3; D is possibly TRBD1 (5 bases). The CDR3 runs to 15 residues. V lost 4 bases, J lost 0 bases, and 11 bases lay in between. CDR1 and CDR2 (germline): MNHEY, SVGAGI.

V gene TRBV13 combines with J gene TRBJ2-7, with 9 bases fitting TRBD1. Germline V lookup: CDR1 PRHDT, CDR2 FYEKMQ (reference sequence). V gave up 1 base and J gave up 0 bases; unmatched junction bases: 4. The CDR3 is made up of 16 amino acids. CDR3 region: CASSLAETGGSYEQYF. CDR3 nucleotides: TGTGCCAGCAGCTTAGCCGAGACAGGGGGCTCCTACGAGCAGTACTTC.

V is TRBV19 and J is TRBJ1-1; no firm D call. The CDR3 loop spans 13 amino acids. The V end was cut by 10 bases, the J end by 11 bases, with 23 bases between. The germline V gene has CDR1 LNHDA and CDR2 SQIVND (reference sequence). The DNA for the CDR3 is TGTGCCACCCGACGTGAGGGTATCCCTCTGGCTTTCTTT. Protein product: CATRREGIPLAFF.

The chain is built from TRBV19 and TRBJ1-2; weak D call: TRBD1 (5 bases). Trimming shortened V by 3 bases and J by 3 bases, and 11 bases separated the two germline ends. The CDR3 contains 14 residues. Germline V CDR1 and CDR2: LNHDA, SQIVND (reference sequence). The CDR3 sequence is CASSIARDYYGYTF. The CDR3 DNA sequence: TGTGCCAGTAGTATTGCCAGGGACTACTATGGCTACACCTTC.

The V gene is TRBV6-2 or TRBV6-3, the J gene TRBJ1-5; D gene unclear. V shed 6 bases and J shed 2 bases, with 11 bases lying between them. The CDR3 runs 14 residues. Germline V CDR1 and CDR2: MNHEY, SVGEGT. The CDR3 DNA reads TGTGCCAGCAGCCACGGGAGGGGCAATCAGCCCCAGCATTTT. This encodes CASSHGRGNQPQHF.

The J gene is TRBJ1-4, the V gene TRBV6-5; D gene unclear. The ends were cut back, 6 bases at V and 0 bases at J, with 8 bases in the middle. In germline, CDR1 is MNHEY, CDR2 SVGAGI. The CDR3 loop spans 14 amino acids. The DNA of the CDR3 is TGTGCCAGCAGAAACTCTGCAACTAATGAAAAACTGTTTTTT. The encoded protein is CASRNSATNEKLFF.

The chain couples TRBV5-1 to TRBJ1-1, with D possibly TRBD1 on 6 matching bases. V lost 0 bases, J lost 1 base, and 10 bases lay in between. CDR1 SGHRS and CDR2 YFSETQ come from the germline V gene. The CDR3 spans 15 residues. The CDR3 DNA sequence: TGCGCCAGCAGCTTGGAGGGACAAAAGAACACTGAAGCTTTCTTT. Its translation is CASSLEGQKNTEAFF. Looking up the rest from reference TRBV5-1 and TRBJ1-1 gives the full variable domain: KAGVTQTPRYLIKTRGQQVTLSCSPISGHRSVSWYQQTPGQGLQFLFEYFSETQRNKGNFPGRFSGRQFSNSRSEMNVSTLELGDSALYLCASSLEGQKNTEAFFGQGTRLTVV.

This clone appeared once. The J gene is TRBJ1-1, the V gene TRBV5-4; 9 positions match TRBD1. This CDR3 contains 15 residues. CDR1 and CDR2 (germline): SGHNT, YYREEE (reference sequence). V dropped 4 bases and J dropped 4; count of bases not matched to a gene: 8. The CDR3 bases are TGTGCCAGCAGCCCGGACAGGGGAAGGGGCACTGAAGCTTTCTTT. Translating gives CASSPDRGRGTEAFF.